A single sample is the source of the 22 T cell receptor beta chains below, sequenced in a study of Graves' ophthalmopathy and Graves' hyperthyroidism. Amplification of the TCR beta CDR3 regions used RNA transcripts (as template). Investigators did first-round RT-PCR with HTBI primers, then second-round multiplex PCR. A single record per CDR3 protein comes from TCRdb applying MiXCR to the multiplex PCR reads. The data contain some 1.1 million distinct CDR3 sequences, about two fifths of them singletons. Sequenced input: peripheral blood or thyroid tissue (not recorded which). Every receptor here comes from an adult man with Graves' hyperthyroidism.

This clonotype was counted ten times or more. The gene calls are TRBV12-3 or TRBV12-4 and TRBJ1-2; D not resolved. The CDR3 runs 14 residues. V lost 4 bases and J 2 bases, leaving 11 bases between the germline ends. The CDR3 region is CASSSRDINYGYTF. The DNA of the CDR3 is TGTGCCAGCAGTTCACGGGATATCAACTATGGCTACACCTTC.

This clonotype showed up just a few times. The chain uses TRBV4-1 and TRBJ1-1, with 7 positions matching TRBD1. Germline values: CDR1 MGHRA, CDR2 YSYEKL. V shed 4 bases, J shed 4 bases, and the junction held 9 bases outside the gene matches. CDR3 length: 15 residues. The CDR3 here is CASSRDDREFTEAFF. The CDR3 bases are TGCGCCAGCAGCCGGGACGACAGGGAGTTCACTGAAGCTTTCTTT.

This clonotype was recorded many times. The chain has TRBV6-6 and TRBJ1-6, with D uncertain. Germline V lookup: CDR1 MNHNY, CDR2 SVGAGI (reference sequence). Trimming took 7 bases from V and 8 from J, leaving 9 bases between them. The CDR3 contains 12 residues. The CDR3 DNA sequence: TGTGCCAGCAACAAAATGGATTCACCCCTCCACTTT. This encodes CASNKMDSPLHF.

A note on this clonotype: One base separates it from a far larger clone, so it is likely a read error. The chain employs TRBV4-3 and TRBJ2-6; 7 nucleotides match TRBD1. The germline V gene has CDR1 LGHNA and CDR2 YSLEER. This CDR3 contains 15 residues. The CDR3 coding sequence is TGCGCCAGCAGCCAGACAGGGTCTGGGGCCAGCGTCCTGACTTTC. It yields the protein CASSQTGSGASVLTF.

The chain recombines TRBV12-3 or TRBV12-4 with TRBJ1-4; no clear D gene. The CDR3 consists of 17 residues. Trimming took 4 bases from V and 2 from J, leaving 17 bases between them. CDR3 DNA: TGTGCCAGCAGTTACGGGCCGGGCGGCGCGACTAATGAAAAACTGTTTTTT. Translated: CASSYGPGGATNEKLFF.

In DNA form, the CDR3 reads TGTGCCAGCAGTTCCTCCGGACCGTATCCTCAGCCCCAGCATTTT. This encodes CASSSSGPYPQPQHF. V usage is TRBV27 and J usage is TRBJ1-5; D uncertain. The germline V gene encodes CDR1 MNHEY and CDR2 SMNVEV (reference sequence). V was cut by 4 bases and J by 6 bases, with 16 bases left in between. This CDR3 region has 15 residues.

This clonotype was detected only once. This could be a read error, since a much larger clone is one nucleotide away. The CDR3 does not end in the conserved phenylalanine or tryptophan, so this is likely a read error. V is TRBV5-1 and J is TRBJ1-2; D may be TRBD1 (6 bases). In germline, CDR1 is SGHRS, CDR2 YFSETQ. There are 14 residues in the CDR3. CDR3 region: CASTWDNSLLGYTL. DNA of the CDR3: TGTGCCAGCACATGGGACAACTCTTTGCTTGGCTACACCCTC.

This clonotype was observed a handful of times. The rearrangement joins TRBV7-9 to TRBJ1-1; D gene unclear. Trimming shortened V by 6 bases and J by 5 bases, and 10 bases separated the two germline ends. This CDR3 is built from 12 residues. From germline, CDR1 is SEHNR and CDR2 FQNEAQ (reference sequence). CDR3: CASRQMGTEAFF. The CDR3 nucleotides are TGTGCCAGCAGGCAAATGGGGACTGAAGCTTTCTTT.

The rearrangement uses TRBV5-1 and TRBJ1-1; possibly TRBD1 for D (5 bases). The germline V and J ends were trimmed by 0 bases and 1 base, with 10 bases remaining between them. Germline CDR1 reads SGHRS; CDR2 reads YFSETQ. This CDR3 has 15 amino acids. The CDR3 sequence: CASSLEGTRNTEAFF. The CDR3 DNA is TGCGCCAGCAGCTTGGAGGGGACCAGGAACACTGAAGCTTTCTTT.

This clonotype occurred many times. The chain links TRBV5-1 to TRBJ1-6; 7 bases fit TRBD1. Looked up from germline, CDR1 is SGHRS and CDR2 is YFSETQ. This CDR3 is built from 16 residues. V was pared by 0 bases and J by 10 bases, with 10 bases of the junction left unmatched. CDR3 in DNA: TGCGCCAGCAGCTTGGCCGGGACAGATTCACAATCACCCCTCCACTTT. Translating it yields CASSLAGTDSQSPLHF.

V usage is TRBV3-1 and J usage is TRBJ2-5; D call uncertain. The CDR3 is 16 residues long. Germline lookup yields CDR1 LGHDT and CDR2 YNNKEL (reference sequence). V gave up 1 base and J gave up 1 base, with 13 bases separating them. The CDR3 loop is CASSQVLQILQETQYF. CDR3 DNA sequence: TGTGCCAGCAGCCAAGTGTTACAGATACTCCAAGAGACCCAGTACTTC.

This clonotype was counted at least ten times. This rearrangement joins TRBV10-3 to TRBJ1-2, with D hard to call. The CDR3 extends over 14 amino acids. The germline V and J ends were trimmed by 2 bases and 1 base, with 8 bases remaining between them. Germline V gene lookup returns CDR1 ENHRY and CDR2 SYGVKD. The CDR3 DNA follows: TGTGCCATCAGTGAGGGCAGAATTAACTATGGCTACACCTTC. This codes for CAISEGRINYGYTF.

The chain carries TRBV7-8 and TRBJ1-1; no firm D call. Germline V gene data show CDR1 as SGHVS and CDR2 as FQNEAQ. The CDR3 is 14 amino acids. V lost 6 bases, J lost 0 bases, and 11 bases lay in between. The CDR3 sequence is CASRSGNLNTEAFF. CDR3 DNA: TGTGCCAGCAGGTCTGGGAACTTGAACACTGAAGCTTTCTTT.

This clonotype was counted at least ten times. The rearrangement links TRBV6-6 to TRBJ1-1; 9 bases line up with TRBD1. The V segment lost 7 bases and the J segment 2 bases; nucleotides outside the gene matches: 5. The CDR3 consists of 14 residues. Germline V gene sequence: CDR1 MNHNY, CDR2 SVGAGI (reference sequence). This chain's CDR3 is CASNLQGANTEAFF. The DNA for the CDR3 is TGTGCCAGCAACCTACAGGGGGCTAACACTGAAGCTTTCTTT.

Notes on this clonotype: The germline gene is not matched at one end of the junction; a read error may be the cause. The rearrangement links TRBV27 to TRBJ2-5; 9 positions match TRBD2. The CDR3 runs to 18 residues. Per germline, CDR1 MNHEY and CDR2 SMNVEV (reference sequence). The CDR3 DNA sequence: TGTGCCAGCAACGCTCTAGCGGGGCCCCTCCGGACGCAAGGGACCCAGTACTTC. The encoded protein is CASNALAGPLRTQGTQYF.

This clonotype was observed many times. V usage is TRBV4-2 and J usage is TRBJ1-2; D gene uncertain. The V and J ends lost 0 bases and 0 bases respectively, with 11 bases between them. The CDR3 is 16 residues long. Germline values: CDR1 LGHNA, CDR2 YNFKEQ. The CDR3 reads CASSQEIGRANYGYTF. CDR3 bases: TGTGCCAGCAGCCAAGAAATAGGCAGAGCTAACTATGGCTACACCTTC.

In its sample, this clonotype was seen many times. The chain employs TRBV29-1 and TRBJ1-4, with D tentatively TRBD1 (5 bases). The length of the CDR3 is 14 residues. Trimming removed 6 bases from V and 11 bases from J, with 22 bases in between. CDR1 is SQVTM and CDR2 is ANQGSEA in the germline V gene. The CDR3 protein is CSVAPGRAGGKLFF. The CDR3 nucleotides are TGCAGCGTCGCACCGGGACGGGCCGGAGGGAAACTGTTTTTT.

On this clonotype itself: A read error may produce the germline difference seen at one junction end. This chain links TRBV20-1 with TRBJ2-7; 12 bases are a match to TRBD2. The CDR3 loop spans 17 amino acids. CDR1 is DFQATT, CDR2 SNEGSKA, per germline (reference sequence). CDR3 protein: CSAPEPGLAGWVYEQCF. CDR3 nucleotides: TGCAGTGCGCCAGAACCGGGACTAGCGGGCTGGGTCTACGAGCAGTGCTTC.

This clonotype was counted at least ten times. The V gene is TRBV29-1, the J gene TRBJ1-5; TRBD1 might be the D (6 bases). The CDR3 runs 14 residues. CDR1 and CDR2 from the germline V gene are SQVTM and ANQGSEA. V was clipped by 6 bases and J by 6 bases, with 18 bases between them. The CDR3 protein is CSVNTGNLGQPQHF. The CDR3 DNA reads TGCAGCGTAAACACAGGGAATTTGGGTCAGCCCCAGCATTTT.

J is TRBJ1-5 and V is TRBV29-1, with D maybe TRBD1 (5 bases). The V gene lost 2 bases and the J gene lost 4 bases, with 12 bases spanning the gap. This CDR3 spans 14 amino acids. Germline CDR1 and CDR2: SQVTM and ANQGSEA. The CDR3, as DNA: TGCAGCGTTGAAACGGGGCCTCCTAATCAGCCCCAGCATTTT. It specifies CSVETGPPNQPQHF.

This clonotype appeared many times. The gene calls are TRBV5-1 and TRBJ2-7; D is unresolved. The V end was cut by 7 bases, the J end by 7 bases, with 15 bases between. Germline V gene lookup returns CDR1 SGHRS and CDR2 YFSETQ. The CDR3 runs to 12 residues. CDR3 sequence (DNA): TGCGCCAGCTCTTTACCCAGCAGGGAGCAGTACTTC. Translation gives CASSLPSREQYF.

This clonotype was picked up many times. The CDR3 region is CSTKRGGRANYGYTF. For the CDR3, the DNA is TGCAGCACCAAACGAGGGGGACGAGCTAACTATGGCTACACCTTC. The chain carries TRBV29-1 and TRBJ1-2; TRBD1 might be the D (6 bases). V was shortened by 8 bases and J by 0 bases, with 19 bases between the two germline ends. The CDR3 loop spans 15 amino acids. Germline values: CDR1 SQVTM, CDR2 ANQGSEA.